These 18 T cell receptor beta chains came from one sample sequenced in a study of blood T cell dynamics during melanoma immunotherapy. The assay was immunoSEQ multiplex PCR, and TCRdb's table has in-frame clones only and misses some. The table shows 11,000 or so clones, with roughly 88% occurring only once. The time point is: week 3, after first cycle of checkpoint inhibitor. The sample was blood, taken from a patient treated with checkpoint blockade. Every receptor here comes from a human donor with melanoma.

CDR3 sequence reads: CASSAGMDREGGYGYTF. In nucleotides, the CDR3 is TGTGCCAGCAGCGCGGGAATGGACAGGGAAGGGGGCTATGGCTACACCTTC. V usage is TRBV9 and J usage is TRBJ1-2, with 8 positions matching TRBD1. CDR1 SGDLS and CDR2 YYNGEE come from the germline V gene. The V gene end was trimmed by 3 bases and the J gene end by 4 bases; junction bases not matched to a gene: 14. There are 17 residues in the CDR3. Complete variable domain (other parts from reference TRBV9 and TRBJ1-2): DSGVTQTPKHLITATGQRVTLRCSPRSGDLSVYWYQQSLDQGLQFLIQYYNGEERAKGNILERFSAQQFPDLHSELNLSSLELGDSALYFCASSAGMDREGGYGYTFGSGTRLTVV.

The chain employs TRBV4-3 and TRBJ1-2; tentatively, D is TRBD1 (5 bases). Trimming cost V 0 bases and J 3 bases, with 14 bases left between them. CDR3 length equals 16 residues. Germline assignment: CDR1 LGHNA and CDR2 YSLEER. In DNA form, the CDR3 reads TGCGCCAGCAGCCAAGACCCGACCGGGACCTACTATGGCTACACCTTC. Protein sequence: CASSQDPTGTYYGYTF.

This clone was counted a few times. The genes are TRBV5-6 and TRBJ1-6; tentative D call: TRBD1 (5 bases). CDR1 SGHDT and CDR2 YYEEEE come from the germline V gene. The ends were cut back, 2 bases at V and 11 bases at J, with 8 bases in the middle. This CDR3 comprises 12 residues. CDR3 nucleotides: TGTGCCAGCAGCTTAAGAGGGGCACCCCTCCACTTT. Translating it yields CASSLRGAPLHF.

This chain links TRBV30 with TRBJ1-1; D is ambiguous. V was clipped by 3 bases and J by 0 bases, with 20 bases between them. The CDR3 totals 17 residues. Per germline, CDR1 GTSNPN and CDR2 SVGIG (reference sequence). CDR3 loop: CAWSGGGLSSMNTEAFF. The CDR3 DNA is TGTGCCTGGAGCGGAGGCGGATTATCTTCTATGAACACTGAAGCTTTCTTT.

The V and J genes are TRBV7-8 and TRBJ1-5, with TRBD1 as a possible D gene (6 bases). The CDR3 contains 16 residues. CDR1 and CDR2 (germline): SGHVS, FQNEAQ. Trimming left V 5 bases short and J 3 bases short, with 17 bases between. The DNA of the CDR3 is TGTGCCAGCAGCGCCCCAGGGGTTGAAGTCAATCAGCCCCAGCATTTT. This codes for CASSAPGVEVNQPQHF.

The chain is built from TRBV14 and TRBJ1-2, with a possible D match to TRBD1 (6 bases). Trimming cost V 1 base and J 6 bases, with 12 bases left between them. The CDR3 extends over 14 amino acids. Germline lookup yields CDR1 SGHDN and CDR2 FVKESK. The CDR3 DNA reads as TGTGCCAGCAGCCAAGCAGGGGCCCCCAATGGCTACACCTTC. This encodes CASSQAGAPNGYTF. The variable domain in full, completed from reference TRBV14 and TRBJ1-2, reads EAGVTQFPSHSVIEKGQTVTLRCDPISGHDNLYWYRRVMGKEIKFLLHFVKESKQDESGMPNNRFLAERTGGTYSTLKVQPAELEDSGVYFCASSQAGAPNGYTFGSGTRLTVV.

This clone was seen only once. The chain recombines TRBV21-1 with TRBJ2-3; the listed D gene, TRBD1, was not tested against the DNA. TRBV21-1 is recorded as a pseudogene. This CDR3 spans 13 amino acids. The chain's CDR3 is CASSKAQGDTQYF. The CDR3 DNA reads TGTGCCAGCAGCAAAGCGCAGGGAGATACGCAGTATTTT.

The chain employs TRBV6-1 and TRBJ2-5; 8 bases fit TRBD2. Per the germline V gene, CDR1 is MNHNS and CDR2 is SASEGT. J was trimmed by 5 bases and V by 6 bases; bases with no gene match: 5. This CDR3 has 13 residues. This CDR3 reads CASRAGVLETQYF. The CDR3 DNA sequence: TGTGCCAGCAGAGCGGGGGTTCTTGAGACCCAGTACTTC.

CDR3 amino acids: CASSWTGNTGELFF. Here the CDR3 DNA reads TGTGCCAGCAGCTGGACAGGGAACACCGGGGAGCTGTTTTTT. V gene TRBV28 combines with J gene TRBJ2-2; 7 positions match TRBD1. V gave up 6 bases and J gave up 1 base; unmatched junction bases: 2. The CDR3 spans 14 residues. Germline-derived CDR1 and CDR2 are MDHEN and SYDVKM.

The V gene is TRBV5-1, the J gene TRBJ2-1; TRBD1 matches at 9 bases. Germline V CDR1 and CDR2: SGHRS, YFSETQ. The trim removed 3 bases at V and 7 bases at J, leaving 8 bases unmatched. This CDR3 has 15 residues. CDR3 residues: CASSSGGQGGNEQFF. DNA of the CDR3: TGCGCCAGCAGCTCCGGGGGACAGGGTGGGAATGAGCAGTTCTTC.

V usage is TRBV19 and J usage is TRBJ2-3, with no clear D. V dropped 2 bases and J dropped 0 bases, with 0 bases sitting between them. CDR1 LNHDA and CDR2 SQIVND come from the germline V gene (reference sequence). This CDR3 comprises 12 residues. CDR3 bases: TGTGCCAGTAGTATAAGCACAGATACGCAGTATTTT. Protein product: CASSISTDTQYF. Based on the CDR3 plus reference TRBV19 and TRBJ2-3, the full variable domain is DGGITQSPKYLFRKEGQNVTLSCEQNLNHDAMYWYRQDPGQGLRLIYYSQIVNDFQKGDIAEGYSVSREKKESFPLTVTSAQKNPTAFYLCASSISTDTQYFGPGTRLTVL.

The chain couples TRBV27 to TRBJ1-5; D not resolved. This CDR3 contains 13 residues. Germline V CDR1 and CDR2: MNHEY, SMNVEV (reference sequence). Trimming pared 2 bases from V and 4 bases from J, leaving 6 bases between. CDR3 sequence: CASSLGLNQPQHF. The CDR3 DNA reads as TGTGCCAGCAGTTTAGGACTAAATCAGCCCCAGCATTTT.

The rearrangement links TRBV20-1 to TRBJ2-7, with a possible D match to TRBD2 (5 bases). This CDR3 contains 11 residues. From germline, CDR1 is DFQATT and CDR2 SNEGSKA (reference sequence). V lost 5 bases and J lost 5, with 10 bases in between. This CDR3 is CSARTEDEQYF. CDR3 sequence (DNA): TGCAGTGCTCGGACTGAGGACGAGCAGTACTTC.

The V call is TRBV6-6, the J call TRBJ1-2; D gene unclear. CDR1 and CDR2 (germline): MNHNY, SVGAGI (reference sequence). With 3 bases removed from V and 2 bases from J, the gap between germline ends came to 10 bases. The CDR3 extends over 14 amino acids. The CDR3 DNA follows: TGTGCCAGCAGTTATCCGGGTGGAAACTATGGCTACACCTTC. It yields the protein CASSYPGGNYGYTF.

This chain joins TRBV4-3 and TRBJ1-4; 7 nucleotides match TRBD1. In germline, CDR1 is LGHNA, CDR2 YSLEER. The V segment lost 0 bases and the J segment 6 bases; nucleotides outside the gene matches: 7. CDR3 length: 16 amino acids. CDR3 sequence (DNA): TGCGCCAGCAGCCAAGAGGGGACAGAAGGATATGAAAAACTGTTTTTT. The encoded protein is CASSQEGTEGYEKLFF.

The chain joins TRBV2 to TRBJ1-6; tentative D call: TRBD1 (5 bases). From germline, CDR1 is SNHLY and CDR2 FYNNEI. The ends were cut back, 3 bases at V and 10 bases at J, with 13 bases in the middle. The CDR3 totals 14 residues. CDR3 residues: CASSEPGGISPLHF. In DNA, the CDR3 is TGTGCCAGCAGTGAGCCCGGGGGGATCTCACCCCTCCACTTT.

This rearrangement joins TRBV2 to TRBJ2-1; D ambiguous. Germline-derived CDR1 and CDR2 are SNHLY and FYNNEI. Trimming took off 4 bases at V and 9 bases at J, with 7 bases between the two ends. The CDR3 spans 11 residues. The CDR3 loop is CASSVESEQFF. The CDR3 coding sequence is TGTGCCAGCAGTGTGGAGAGTGAGCAGTTCTTC. Full variable domain (missing parts from reference TRBV2 and TRBJ2-1): EPEVTQTPSHQVTQMGQEVILRCVPISNHLYFYWYRQILGQKVEFLVSFYNNEISEKSEIFDDQFSVERPDGSNFTLKIRSTKLEDSAMYFCASSVESEQFFGPGTRLTVL.

CDR3: CASSPRPQGDYGYTF. The CDR3 bases are TGTGCCAGCAGCCCTCGACCCCAGGGGGACTATGGCTACACCTTC. This chain connects TRBV7-2 to TRBJ1-2, with 7 bases matching TRBD1. Germline CDR1 reads SGHTA; CDR2 reads FQGNSA. J lost 3 bases, V lost 5 bases, and 9 bases had no gene match. The CDR3 is 15 residues long.